These 14 T cell receptor beta chains were all obtained from the same sample, sequenced in a study of blood T cell repertoires in COVID-19. Libraries were prepared by immunoSEQ multiplex PCR; TCRdb keeps only in-frame clonotypes and omits some of them. In the table there are about 200,000 clones, about 86% of which are singletons. The material sequenced was PBMCs or T cells enriched from blood (not recorded which). These receptors all stem from a woman aged 40 to 50 with acute COVID-19.

The chain employs TRBV5-6 and TRBJ2-2, with D perhaps matching TRBD2 (6 bases). Germline V CDR1 and CDR2: SGHDT, YYEEEE. This CDR3 is 17 amino acids long. Trimming took 1 base from V and 1 from J, leaving 14 bases between them. The CDR3 nucleotides are TGTGCCAGCAGCTTGTTAACCAAGGGACTGAACACCGGGGAGCTGTTTTTT. It specifies CASSLLTKGLNTGELFF.

The chain links TRBV6-5 to TRBJ2-7, with 13 positions matching TRBD2. The V gene's germline CDR1 is MNHEY and CDR2 SVGAGI. This CDR3 is built from 15 residues. The V segment lost 5 bases and the J segment 4 bases; nucleotides outside the gene matches: 5. CDR3: CASSLGLAGDYEQYF. The CDR3, as DNA: TGTGCCAGCAGTCTAGGACTAGCGGGAGATTACGAGCAGTACTTC.

V and J are TRBV6-5 and TRBJ1-1; possibly TRBD1 for D (6 bases). V was clipped by 5 bases and J by 1 base, with 14 bases between them. This CDR3 comprises 15 residues. CDR1 and CDR2 (germline): MNHEY, SVGAGI. The CDR3, as DNA: TGTGCCAGCAGTCCCAACCCGACAGGGAACACTGAAGCTTTCTTT. It yields the protein CASSPNPTGNTEAFF.

V gene TRBV28 combines with J gene TRBJ2-2, with 9 bases aligning to TRBD2. V was pared by 8 bases and J by 7 bases, with 11 bases of the junction left unmatched. This CDR3 comprises 15 residues. The germline gives CDR1 MDHEN, CDR2 SYDVKM. The CDR3 nucleotides are TGTGCCAGCCGTCATACCGGGACTAGCATCGGGGAGCTGTTTTTT. Translation gives CASRHTGTSIGELFF.

The CDR3 coding sequence is TGTGCCAGCAGCCAAGTAGCGGGAGCAGATACGCAGTATTTT. This codes for CASSQVAGADTQYF. The rearrangement joins TRBV14 to TRBJ2-3; 9 bases are shared with TRBD2. CDR1 and CDR2 from the germline V gene are SGHDN and FVKESK. V shed 1 base, J shed 4 bases, and the junction held 0 bases outside the gene matches. The CDR3 consists of 14 residues.

The V call is TRBV15, the J call TRBJ1-5; TRBD1 matches at 10 bases. J was trimmed by 1 base and V by 3 bases; bases with no gene match: 12. The CDR3 has 19 residues. Germline V CDR1 and CDR2: LNHNV, YYDKDF (reference sequence). CDR3 DNA sequence: TGTGCCACCAGCAGGGGACAGGGGAGCACCCAAAACAGCAATCAGCCCCAGCATTTT. This gives the protein CATSRGQGSTQNSNQPQHF.

V gene TRBV9 combines with J gene TRBJ1-2; D might be TRBD1 (5 bases). Trimming removed 3 bases at V and 0 bases at J, with 15 bases between. There are 16 residues in the CDR3. Germline V CDR1 and CDR2: SGDLS, YYNGEE. CDR3 in DNA: TGTGCCAGCAGCGCCCAAGGCGGGGGATCTAACTATGGCTACACCTTC. Translation: CASSAQGGGSNYGYTF.

The CDR3 DNA reads as TGCAGCCTCCGGGCCTTGCGGGGTGAGCAGTTCTTC. Translating it yields CSLRALRGEQFF. The V call is TRBV29-1, the J call TRBJ2-1; D is possibly TRBD2 (6 bases). The germline V and J ends were trimmed by 8 bases and 9 bases, with 17 bases remaining between them. Per germline, CDR1 SQVTM and CDR2 ANQGSEA. CDR3 size: 12 residues.

CDR3 nucleotide sequence: TGTGCCAGCACCTCTGGGACTGCGCCTGAAGCTTTCTTT. It translates to CASTSGTAPEAFF. V gene TRBV5-5 combines with J gene TRBJ1-1, with TRBD1 as a possible D gene (5 bases). Germline-derived CDR1 and CDR2 are SGHKS and YYEKEE (reference sequence). This CDR3 comprises 13 residues. V lost 6 bases, J lost 6 bases, and 15 bases lay in between.

The chain employs TRBV5-1 and TRBJ2-7; D might be TRBD2 (5 bases). This CDR3 spans 18 amino acids. The V end lost 0 bases, the J end lost 0 bases, and 19 bases lay between the germline ends. Germline assignment: CDR1 SGHRS and CDR2 YFSETQ. The CDR3 protein is CASSLGALGTGISYEQYF. The CDR3 DNA is TGCGCCAGCAGCTTGGGGGCCTTAGGTACCGGGATCTCCTACGAGCAGTACTTC.

This clone was found a few times. This sample includes further DNA sequences coding for the same CDR3. CDR3 region: CASSLTGSNQPQHF. The CDR3 nucleotides are TGTGCCAGCAGTCTTACAGGTAGCAATCAGCCCCAGCATTTT. The rearrangement uses TRBV28 and TRBJ1-5; weak D call: TRBD1 (5 bases). The CDR3 is 14 residues long. The germline V and J ends were trimmed by 5 bases and 0 bases, with 8 bases remaining between them. The germline V gene encodes CDR1 MDHEN and CDR2 SYDVKM.

The V and J genes are TRBV28 and TRBJ2-7, with 9 bases fitting TRBD1. The J segment lost 4 bases and the V segment lost 6 bases, leaving 7 bases of the junction unmatched. Germline assignment: CDR1 MDHEN and CDR2 SYDVKM. The CDR3 is made up of 14 amino acids. The CDR3 region is CASRRTGVSYEQYF. The CDR3 bases are TGTGCCAGCAGACGGACAGGGGTATCATACGAGCAGTACTTC.

This sequence joins TRBV28 and TRBJ1-3; TRBD1 is a possible D gene (5 bases). The CDR3 has 15 residues. Germline lookup yields CDR1 MDHEN and CDR2 SYDVKM. V lost 3 bases and J 0 bases, leaving 9 bases between the germline ends. CDR3 DNA: TGTGCCAGCAGTTTCCAACAGGTCTCTGGAAACACCATATATTTT. Its protein is CASSFQQVSGNTIYF.

V usage is TRBV28 and J usage is TRBJ1-2, with unresolved D. V was cut by 1 base and J by 2 bases, with 8 bases left in between. The CDR3 is made up of 14 amino acids. Germline V gene data show CDR1 as MDHEN and CDR2 as SYDVKM. Here the CDR3 reads CASSLSHSNYGYTF. The CDR3 DNA sequence: TGTGCCAGCAGTTTATCCCATAGCAACTATGGCTACACCTTC.